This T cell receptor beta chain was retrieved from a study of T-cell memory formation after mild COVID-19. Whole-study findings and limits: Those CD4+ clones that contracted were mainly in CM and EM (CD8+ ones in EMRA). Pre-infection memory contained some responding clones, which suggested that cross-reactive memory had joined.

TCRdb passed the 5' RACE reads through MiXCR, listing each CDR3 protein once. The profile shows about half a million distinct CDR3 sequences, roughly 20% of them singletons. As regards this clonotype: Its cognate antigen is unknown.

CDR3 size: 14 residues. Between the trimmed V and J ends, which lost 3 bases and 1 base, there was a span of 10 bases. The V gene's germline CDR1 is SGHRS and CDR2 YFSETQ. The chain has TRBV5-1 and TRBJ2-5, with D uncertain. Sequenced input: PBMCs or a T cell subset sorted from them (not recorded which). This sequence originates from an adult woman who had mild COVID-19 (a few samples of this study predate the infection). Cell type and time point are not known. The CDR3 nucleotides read TGCGCCAGCAGCTCCGGCCGGCTCCAAGAGACCCAGTACTTC. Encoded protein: CASSSGRLQETQYF.